What follows describes a single T cell receptor (beta chain). Its recognized antigen is unknown. No qualities accompany the bases; no much larger clone lies one base away. The data stem from a study of cytomegalovirus exposure and HLA in healthy donors (dated by TCRdb to about 2017). For context, the study as a whole: An earlier analysis of roughly 500 of the donors reported about 250 Gb of sequence data and 117 million unique TCR beta sequences from about 179 million T cells. An early release covering roughly 640 HLA-typed donors comprised about 320 gigabases of sequencing data and roughly 85 million unique TCR sequences. Among the roughly 390 genotyped donors, about 83% belonged to the genetic ancestry cluster associated with self-reported Caucasian donors. The study was designed to test whether signatures of past pathogen exposure could be identified by cataloging public T cell receptors. Using immunosequencing, the study profiled T cell repertoires from about 650 subjects and related those repertoires to cytomegalovirus serostatus. In addition to the first cohort of 650 to 800 subjects, a separate validation cohort of around 110 different subjects was used. To predict cytomegalovirus infection status, the study combined high-throughput TCR immunosequencing, statistical association of individual TCRs with disease status, and machine learning. A later analysis re-examined previously published TCR beta repertoires from 610 or so donors and added high-resolution HLA genotyping to investigate patterns of TCR occurrence. Rather than drawing on any new phenotypic data, the later analysis identified candidate immune exposures from TCR beta sequences and the way those sequences occurred across donors. To decide whether each TCR beta V gene segment behaved as functional or pseudogenic, an earlier analysis of 587 of the donors relied on high-throughput TCR beta sequencing. Donor age, sex, ethnicity and CMV serostatus were collected together with the repertoire data. In a later genetic analysis, genome-wide SNP genotypes for about three fifths of the roughly 670 donors were used, and that subset was treated as a discovery cohort. All discovery cohort repertoires had been generated on a single sequencing platform. HLA typing covered class I and class II loci at four-digit resolution. Typing coverage differed by locus: A, B, C, DRB1 and DQB1 were typed in about 620-640 donors, DQA1 in 500 to 550, DPA1 in some 570, and DPB1 in around 440. A handful of DR-DQ haplotypes were treated as single units for association and clustering because of strong linkage in the cohort. Among around 400 genotyped donors of the cohort, an average of approximately 250,000 unique TCR beta nucleotide sequences were sequenced per donor, around 20% of them non-productive. Findings and caveats that apply to the study as a whole: Several of the top co-occurrence clusters appeared to be linked to parvovirus B19, influenza, CMV and Epstein-Barr virus, according to a later analysis. Linkage disequilibrium might explain the correlated functional status among segregating V segments, but an unknown experimental factor could not be ruled out. Compared with the roughly 700-donor mean, donors in an Asian-associated ancestry cluster had fewer N-insertions in productive TCRs, according to a later genetic analysis. In a later analysis, most CMV-associated TCR beta chains were found to appear HLA-restricted, with HLA associations seemingly driven largely by CMV exposure. The study listed 164 TCR beta chains as associated with cytomegalovirus. The classifier was reported to diagnose cytomegalovirus status with high specificity and sensitivity in both the original cohort and the validation cohort. A later analysis associated roughly 17,000 TCR beta sequences with specific HLA alleles at a false discovery rate of 0.05. Roughly uniform sequencing depth across donors was assumed in presence/absence analyses, although this assumption may not hold. A later genetic analysis associated a missense DCLRE1C variant with V-gene and J-gene trimming of TCR beta chains, and an independent cohort replicated the association. Because HLA typing was missing for some donors at each locus, association tests included only the typed subset. In a later analysis, the rate of TCR association differed among HLA loci, with DRB1 alleles having the most associated TCRs and HLA-C alleles having the fewest. A later analysis found that HLA-associated TCR beta chains were more clonally expanded and had lower generation probabilities than equally common non-associated chains. A further reported finding was that TCR beta sequences accurately predicted the HLA-A and HLA-B alleles for most subjects in the first cohort. For the cohort, immune exposure information was limited to CMV serostatus. In this cohort, only TCR beta chains were sequenced, and detectable features were limited by the absence of alpha or paired-chain data. The sequencing pipeline was judged likely to have produced a cluster of highly shared sequence variants as a technical artifact. In vitro tests confirmed that three of the cytomegalovirus-associated TCR beta chains recognize cytomegalovirus antigens. Strong co-occurrence of HLA alleles, especially DR and DQ, made assigning TCR associations to individual alleles difficult. In an earlier analysis of approximately 600 of the donors, most TCR beta V segments were observed in productive rearrangements about 90% or about 30% of the time, broadly matching IMGT annotations. While some public TCRs were present in many individuals, most TCR sequences turned up only very rarely across donors. Because counts were too low, 15 or so rarely observed V segments, including chromosome 9 orphons, were excluded from the earlier analysis of 587 of the donors. The authors suggested that the approach could potentially be generalized to other disease states and immunological phenotypes. Some IMGT-functional V segments, including TRBV6-2 and TRBV6-3, could not be told apart with the 87-base-pair reads, so those segments were excluded.

Measured from the cysteine to the phenylalanine, the CDR3 is 12 residues long. The CDR3 DNA has 36 bases and is translated from base 1. Deletion took 3 bases off V and 7 bases off J, with a span of 9 bases between the germline ends. CDR1 and CDR2, looked up from the germline V gene, are LGHNA and YNFKEQ. In total, 666 healthy bone marrow donors made up the cohort. At the time of sampling, every cohort member was nominally healthy, though immune exposures that went unrecorded were likely present. The donor was CMV seronegative and belonged to the group of 380 or so seronegative cohort members. Each donor provided a peripheral blood sample, and peripheral blood mononuclear cells were used for TCR beta sequencing. Genomic DNA was extracted from the blood cell samples with the Qiagen DNeasy Blood Extraction Kit. The receptor library was made with the immunoSEQ multiplex PCR assay. A mixture of 60 forward primers for TCR Vbeta segments and 13 reverse primers for TCR Jbeta segments was used in the multiplex PCR. The CDR3 region of rearranged TCR beta genes was amplified from genomic DNA with a multiplex PCR assay. On the Illumina HiSeq System, the amplified TCR beta libraries were sequenced as 87-base-pair reads. As for the authors' bioinformatics: A later analysis tallied about 77 million unique TCR beta chains across the 640 or so repertoires, and some 10 million of those chains were shared by two or more donors. Raw reads were error-corrected and collapsed into unique sequences by a nearest-neighbor algorithm in which closely related sequences were merged to remove PCR and sequencing errors. Alignment of CDR3 sequences to IMGT reference sequences was used to assign V, D and J gene segments. Each retained sequence needed at least a six-nucleotide match to both a V gene segment and a J gene segment. A rearrangement was called productive if the CDR3 had no stop codons and remained in frame with V and J, and every other rearrangement was called non-productive. CDR3 was defined according to IMGT convention as the region running from the second conserved V-encoded cysteine to the conserved J-encoded phenylalanine. The earlier analysis of about 500 of the donors excluded sequences that lacked an unambiguous match to a single V gene segment. In an earlier analysis of a few hundred of the donors, V segments were called functional above 56.7% productive rearrangements and were called segregating when the between-donor standard deviation exceeded 5%. A statistical classification framework was developed to diagnose cytomegalovirus status using the catalog of TCR beta chain sequences. In a later analysis, TCR nucleotide sequences were compared against IMGT/GENE-DB human TR gene sequences so that V and J genes could be assigned. Using the TCRdist pipeline, a later analysis assigned CDR3 sequences along with most-parsimonious VDJ recombination scenarios. In a later analysis, each TCR beta chain was defined by its CDR3 amino acid sequence together with its V-gene family, and reads without a unique V-gene family were excluded. In a later analysis, some 600 highly shared, low-generation-probability nucleotide sequences were removed to address suspected cross-contamination and a sequencing artifact. In a later analysis, a clonal expansion index for each public chain was calculated from normalized within-repertoire ranks of inferred template counts. In a later analysis, generation probabilities were computed using a VDJ recombination model fitted to out-of-frame rearrangements, and the results were checked against IGoR. In a later analysis, hypergeometric tests were used to score TCR-TCR, TCR-HLA and TCR-CMV co-occurrence, with a repertoire-size bias correction applied to TCR pairs. To estimate false discovery rates, a later analysis permuted the HLA or CMV assignments 20 times. A later analysis grouped co-occurring TCRs with DBSCAN, adding TCRdist sequence similarity when clustering within HLA-allele-positive subsets. Repertoires with fewer than 30,000 or more than 120,000 public chains, plus five repertoires with anomalous nucleotide sharing, were excluded from co-occurrence clustering. Drawn from immuneACCESS, this table holds only the in-frame rearrangements with V and J called that TCRdb kept. Clones are partly lost; checked studies trace under half to an unresolved V gene and leave the rest unexplained. The DNA gave D and trimming, while V, J and clone size come from that table. This sample is represented by 150,000 to 200,000 clones; 80% of them were singletons. The ten largest clones take up around 1.9% of the sample.

The clonotype originates from a woman in her twenties or thirties in good health and CMV-seronegative. The sequencing sample was made of PBMCs. This sequence uses TRBV4-2 and TRBJ1-2, and the D gene may be TRBD1, 6 bases matching. Read as DNA, the sequence is TGTGCCAGCAGCCACAGGGGCGGTGGCTACACCTTC. It translates as CASSHRGGGYTF.